Listed here are 30 T cell receptor beta chains from one sample, sequenced in a study of T cells in Graves' hyperthyroidism and ophthalmopathy. The TCR beta CDR3 regions underwent amplification using RNA transcripts as the source. HTBI primers were the set used in a first-round RT-PCR of the TCR CDR3. TCRdb re-analysed the multiplex PCR reads in MiXCR, keeping a single row per CDR3 protein. In the table there are approximately 690,000 distinct CDR3 sequences, more than 12% of which are singletons. Sequences were obtained from blood. The receptors were sampled from a woman aged 50 to 60 with Graves' ophthalmopathy.

The chain recombines TRBV4-1 with TRBJ2-7; TRBD2 agrees at 14 bases. The germline V gene has CDR1 MGHRA and CDR2 YSYEKL. After removal of 0 bases from V and 6 bases from J, the junction contained 7 bases not matched to a gene. The CDR3 loop spans 17 amino acids. The CDR3 DNA follows: TGCGCCAGCAGCCAAGAAACAGGACTAGCGGGAGGCTTCGAGCAGTACTTC. This codes for CASSQETGLAGGFEQYF.

This clonotype came up many times. This CDR3 reads CSAETGTSGRARQETQYF. As DNA, the CDR3 is TGCAGTGCAGAGACCGGGACTAGCGGGAGGGCCCGTCAAGAGACCCAGTACTTC. The chain combines TRBV20-1 with TRBJ2-5; 16 positions agree with TRBD2. V was clipped by 6 bases and J by 2 bases; unmatched bases: 12. The V gene's germline CDR1 is DFQATT and CDR2 SNEGSKA (reference sequence). CDR3 size: 18 residues.

This chain joins TRBV10-3 and TRBJ2-1; unclear D gene. CDR1 is ENHRY and CDR2 is SYGVKD in the germline V gene. The V and J ends lost 4 bases and 7 bases respectively, with 11 bases between them. CDR3 size: 13 residues. CDR3 residues: CAISAFAQNEQFF. For the CDR3, the DNA is TGTGCCATCAGTGCTTTTGCCCAGAATGAGCAGTTCTTC.

The sample holds a few counts of this clonotype. The chain couples TRBV5-5 to TRBJ2-1; 7 positions match TRBD2. This CDR3 is built from 16 residues. Germline V gene lookup returns CDR1 SGHKS and CDR2 YYEKEE (reference sequence). V trimming: 4 bases; J trimming: 4 bases; junction bases outside the gene matches: 11. The CDR3 sequence is CASSQVTLAAYNEQFF. DNA for the CDR3: TGTGCCAGCAGCCAAGTCACGCTAGCGGCGTACAATGAGCAGTTCTTC.

This clonotype was picked up one time. J is TRBJ2-6 and V is TRBV19, with unresolved D. Trimming removed 4 bases from V and 2 bases from J, with 9 bases in between. Germline CDR1 and CDR2: LNHDA and SQIVND (reference sequence). The CDR3 has 15 amino acids. The CDR3 nucleotides are TGTGCCAGTAGTAGTAGTGGGACTGGGGCCAACGTCCTGACTTTC. It specifies CASSSSGTGANVLTF. The full variable domain, in which reference TRBV19 and TRBJ2-6 provide the parts outside the CDR3, is DGGITQSPKYLFRKEGQNVTLSCEQNLNHDAMYWYRQDPGQGLRLIYYSQIVNDFQKGDIAEGYSVSREKKESFPLTVTSAQKNPTAFYLCASSSSGTGANVLTFGAGSRLTVL.

This clonotype has only a few counts. The V call is TRBV10-3, the J call TRBJ2-6, with D possibly being TRBD2 (6 bases). Trimming stripped 6 bases from V and 0 bases from J, with 18 bases between. Germline V gene sequence: CDR1 ENHRY, CDR2 SYGVKD. This CDR3 is built from 18 residues. The CDR3 coding sequence is TGTGCCATCAGGCCGGAGGGGACGGTTCACTCTGGGGCCAACGTCCTGACTTTC. It specifies CAIRPEGTVHSGANVLTF.

The table lists this clonotype with a few counts. The rearrangement uses TRBV28 and TRBJ1-6; D gene unclear. Germline assignment: CDR1 MDHEN and CDR2 SYDVKM. The CDR3 extends over 17 amino acids. The germline V and J ends were trimmed by 5 bases and 8 bases, with 22 bases remaining between them. CDR3 region: CASSPEARTPRDSPLHF. In nucleotides, the CDR3 is TGTGCCAGCAGTCCCGAGGCTCGGACGCCGAGGGATTCACCCCTCCACTTT.

The V call is TRBV10-3, the J call TRBJ1-1, with 7 nucleotides matching TRBD1. In germline, CDR1 is ENHRY, CDR2 SYGVKD. The CDR3 totals 15 residues. Trimming cost V 6 bases and J 0 bases; bases outside gene matches: 7. CDR3 nucleotides: TGTGCCATCAGCAGACAGGGTCCCATGAACACTGAAGCTTTCTTT. This codes for CAISRQGPMNTEAFF.

Ten or more counts support this clonotype. This chain connects TRBV28 to TRBJ2-1, with D unclear. Germline assignment: CDR1 MDHEN and CDR2 SYDVKM. V dropped 8 bases and J dropped 5 bases, with 10 bases sitting between them. This CDR3 comprises 12 residues. The CDR3 nucleotides read TGTGCCAGCTCAACCGGTGACAATGAGCAGTTCTTC. Translation: CASSTGDNEQFF. Full variable domain (missing parts from reference TRBV28 and TRBJ2-1): DVKVTQSSRYLVKRTGEKVFLECVQDMDHENMFWYRQDPGLGLRLIYFSYDVKMKEKGDIPEGYSVSREKKERFSLILESASTNQTSMYLCASSTGDNEQFFGPGTRLTVL.

This clonotype came up many times. The chain is built from TRBV11-2 and TRBJ2-2, with D possibly TRBD2 on 5 matching bases. V shed 7 bases and J shed 2 bases, with 11 bases lying between them. The CDR3 loop spans 14 amino acids. Germline V gene data show CDR1 as SGHAT and CDR2 as FQNNGV. CDR3 amino acids: CASTGIPNTGELFF. In DNA, the CDR3 is TGTGCCAGCACGGGAATACCTAACACCGGGGAGCTGTTTTTT.

In its sample, this clonotype was seen many times. This sequence joins TRBV18 and TRBJ2-7; D is undetermined. The length of the CDR3 is 13 residues. Between the trimmed V and J ends, which lost 0 bases and 4 bases, there was a span of 7 bases. The V gene's germline CDR1 is KGHSH and CDR2 LQKENI. Written as DNA, the CDR3 is TGTGCCAGCTCACCACCTGGGGATTACGAGCAGTACTTC. It yields the protein CASSPPGDYEQYF.

This clonotype showed up many times. The rearrangement joins TRBV7-2 to TRBJ2-7; D gene unclear. The germline V gene encodes CDR1 SGHTA and CDR2 FQGNSA. The CDR3 totals 15 residues. V gave up 4 bases and J gave up 4 bases, with 17 bases separating them. CDR3 bases: TGTGCCAGCAGCTATACCGGGCCGGAGCATTACGAGCAGTACTTC. Translation gives CASSYTGPEHYEQYF.

This clonotype showed up just a few times. The rearrangement uses TRBV4-3 and TRBJ1-2, with D unclear. Trimming took off 0 bases at V and 4 bases at J, with 9 bases between the two ends. Germline CDR1 reads LGHNA; CDR2 reads YSLEER. The CDR3 is 14 residues long. In DNA, the CDR3 is TGCGCCAGCAGCCAAGATGTTGGAGGCTATGGCTACACCTTC. This sequence encodes CASSQDVGGYGYTF.

This clonotype was seen at least ten times. V gene TRBV18 combines with J gene TRBJ1-4; 8 nucleotides agree with TRBD1. There are 16 residues in the CDR3. J lost 8 bases, V lost 3 bases, and 11 bases had no gene match. CDR1 KGHSH and CDR2 LQKENI come from the germline V gene. CDR3 coding DNA: TGTGCCAGCTCACCCAGCATGACAGGGGATGGGGAAAAACTGTTTTTT. Its protein is CASSPSMTGDGEKLFF.

This clonotype was detected only a few times. The V and J genes are TRBV6-1 and TRBJ2-1; D remains unclear. Trimming removed 5 bases at V and 6 bases at J, with 14 bases between. The CDR3 contains 14 residues. Per germline, CDR1 MNHNS and CDR2 SASEGT. CDR3 region: CASSIHPERNEQFF. The CDR3 nucleotides read TGTGCCAGCAGTATACATCCAGAACGCAATGAGCAGTTCTTC.

Ten or more counts support this clonotype. V usage is TRBV20-1 and J usage is TRBJ1-5; no definite D call. The V gene's germline CDR1 is DFQATT and CDR2 SNEGSKA (reference sequence). CDR3 length: 14 residues. V was trimmed by 3 bases and J by 1 base, leaving 10 bases between them. The CDR3 loop reads CSARDRGSNQPQHF. CDR3 DNA: TGCAGTGCTAGGGACCGAGGAAGCAATCAGCCCCAGCATTTT.

This clonotype was seen repeatedly, ten times or more. CDR3 region: CASSLVVGVNSYNEQFF. CDR3 nucleotide sequence: TGTGCCAGCAGCTTAGTAGTGGGTGTAAACTCCTACAATGAGCAGTTCTTC. The chain has TRBV7-2 and TRBJ2-1, with D unclear. CDR1 is SGHTA, CDR2 FQGNSA, per germline. This CDR3 is built from 17 residues. Trimming removed 1 base from V and 0 bases from J, with 13 bases in between.

V usage is TRBV6-2 or TRBV6-3 and J usage is TRBJ2-2; D is ambiguous. Germline CDR1 MNHEY, CDR2 SVGEGT. The CDR3 is made up of 13 amino acids. Trimming stripped 5 bases from V and 5 bases from J, with 9 bases between. The DNA of the CDR3 is TGTGCCAGCAGTGCCGAGCGTACCGGGGAGCTGTTTTTT. It specifies CASSAERTGELFF.

This clonotype was detected many times. V gene TRBV20-1 combines with J gene TRBJ2-1; 8 bases align to TRBD2. The V and J ends lost 3 bases and 8 bases, in that order; junction bases with no gene match: 15. This CDR3 contains 16 residues. Germline V gene lookup returns CDR1 DFQATT and CDR2 SNEGSKA (reference sequence). This CDR3 is CSASKLRAGVVYEQFF. In DNA, the CDR3 is TGCAGTGCTAGCAAGCTCAGAGCGGGAGTTGTCTATGAGCAGTTCTTC.

The CDR3 reads CASSLARDFRLHGYTF. The CDR3 bases are TGTGCCAGCAGCTTAGCGAGGGACTTTCGTCTACATGGCTACACCTTC. The chain uses TRBV7-9 and TRBJ1-2; possibly TRBD1 for D (5 bases). Per germline, CDR1 SEHNR and CDR2 FQNEAQ (reference sequence). This CDR3 has 16 residues. V was clipped by 0 bases and J by 6 bases, with 17 bases between them.

This clonotype was observed at least ten times. The rearrangement links TRBV6-1 to TRBJ2-7; D is unresolved. This CDR3 region has 14 residues. V was cut by 5 bases and J by 4 bases, with 15 bases left in between. Germline V gives CDR1 MNHNS, CDR2 SASEGT. This CDR3 reads CASSPGPHQYEQYF. In DNA form, the CDR3 reads TGTGCCAGCAGTCCGGGTCCACACCAATACGAGCAGTACTTC.

This clonotype has just a few counts. This may stem from a read error, because a much larger clone lies one nucleotide away. The gene calls are TRBV7-2 and TRBJ2-1, with 7 nucleotides matching TRBD1. CDR1 and CDR2 (germline): SGHTA, FQGNSA. The CDR3 length is 15 residues. The V gene end was trimmed by 1 base and the J gene end by 8 bases; junction bases not matched to a gene: 8. The CDR3 DNA is TGTGCCAGCAGCTTAGGTAGGAGACAGGGCTATGAGCAGTTCTTC. Its protein is CASSLGRRQGYEQFF.

This clonotype was detected many times. The CDR3 region has the DNA TGTGCCAGCAGTCCCCGGGACAGGGAGGGGTCCGGGGAGCTGTTTTTT. Translation: CASSPRDREGSGELFF. The V and J genes are TRBV28 and TRBJ2-2, with 9 positions matching TRBD1. Germline CDR1 is MDHEN and CDR2 is SYDVKM. CDR3 size: 16 residues. With V trimmed by 5 bases and J by 6 bases, 10 bases remained unmatched.

This clonotype was seen a few times. The V call is TRBV7-2, the J call TRBJ1-2; the D is unclear. This CDR3 has 13 residues. Trimming shortened V by 0 bases and J by 7 bases, and 9 bases separated the two germline ends. Per the germline V gene, CDR1 is SGHTA and CDR2 is FQGNSA. CDR3 nucleotide sequence: TGTGCCAGCAGCTTAGCGCTAACCGCTGGCTACACCTTC. Translating it yields CASSLALTAGYTF.

This clonotype has only a few counts. J is TRBJ1-1 and V is TRBV19, with 11 positions matching TRBD1. The length of the CDR3 is 15 residues. J lost 4 bases, V lost 6 bases, and 7 bases had no gene match. Germline CDR1 LNHDA, CDR2 SQIVND (reference sequence). In DNA form, the CDR3 reads TGTGCCAGTAGCCCGGACAGGGGGCTTTTCACTGAAGCTTTCTTT. Its protein product is CASSPDRGLFTEAFF.

This clonotype was counted at least ten times. The DNA for the CDR3 is TGCGCCAGCAGCCCAGCCAGACAGGCTCAAGAGACCCAGTACTTC. Protein product: CASSPARQAQETQYF. The J gene is TRBJ2-5, the V gene TRBV4-3; D is possibly TRBD1 (6 bases). This CDR3 is built from 15 residues. Trimming cost V 4 bases and J 2 bases, with 14 bases left between them. Per the germline V gene, CDR1 is LGHNA and CDR2 is YSLEER.

The sample holds a few counts of this clonotype. Its ends do not fully match the called genes, so a read error is possible. V is TRBV6-1 and J is TRBJ1-3; possibly TRBD1 for D (6 bases). The CDR3 covers 18 residues. Germline CDR1 and CDR2: MNHNS and SASEGT. DNA for the CDR3: TGTGCCAGCGCAGATGGGTTGCGGGGCAGGGGCCCTGGAAACGCCATATATTTT. This translates into CASADGLRGRGPGNAIYF.

The table lists this clonotype with many counts. J is TRBJ1-5 and V is TRBV28; 7 bases agree with TRBD1. The V segment lost 2 bases and the J segment 4 bases; nucleotides outside the gene matches: 8. This CDR3 comprises 16 residues. The germline gives CDR1 MDHEN, CDR2 SYDVKM. The CDR3 spells CASSLPGTAANQPQHF. The DNA for the CDR3 is TGTGCCAGCAGTTTACCGGGGACAGCGGCTAATCAGCCCCAGCATTTT.

To note about this clonotype: Given a far larger clone just one base away, this is likely a sequencing read error. The CDR3 protein is CASSSSGDTQHF. CDR3 DNA sequence: TGTGCCAGCAGTTCCAGCGGAGATACGCAGCATTTT. This sequence joins TRBV2 and TRBJ2-3; D remains ambiguous. Matching the DNA end better, TRBJ1-5 makes the J call doubtful. The CDR3 has 12 amino acids. The germline V gene has CDR1 SNHLY and CDR2 FYNNEI.

This clonotype was observed a handful of times. This could be a read error, since a much larger clone is one nucleotide away. The final CDR3 position lacks the conserved phenylalanine or tryptophan, pointing to a likely read error. The CDR3 sequence: CSVETGNYGYTL. The CDR3 nucleotides are TGCAGCGTTGAGACGGGGAACTATGGCTACACCCTC. The V and J genes are TRBV29-1 and TRBJ1-2; the D is unclear. Trimming stripped 3 bases from V and 2 bases from J, with 7 bases between. There are 12 residues in the CDR3. Germline V gene data show CDR1 as SQVTM and CDR2 as ANQGSEA.